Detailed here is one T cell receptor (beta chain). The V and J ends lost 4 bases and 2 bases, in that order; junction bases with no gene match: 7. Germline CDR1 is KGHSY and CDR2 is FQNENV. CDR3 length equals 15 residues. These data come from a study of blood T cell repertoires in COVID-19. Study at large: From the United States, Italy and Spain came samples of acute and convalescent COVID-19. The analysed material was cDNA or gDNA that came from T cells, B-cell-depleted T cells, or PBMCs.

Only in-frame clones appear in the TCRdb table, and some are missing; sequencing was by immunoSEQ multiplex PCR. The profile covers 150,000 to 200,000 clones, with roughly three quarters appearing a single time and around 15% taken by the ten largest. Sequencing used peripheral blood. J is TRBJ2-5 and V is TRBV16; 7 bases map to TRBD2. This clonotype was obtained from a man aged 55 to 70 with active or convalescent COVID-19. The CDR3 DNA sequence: TGTGCCAGCAGCCGGTCGGCCGGGGGGCAAGAGACCCAGTACTTC. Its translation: CASSRSAGGQETQYF.